The 27 T cell receptor beta chains below all came from one sample that was sequenced in a study of blood T cell repertoires in COVID-19. Sequencing was performed with immunoSEQ multiplex PCR; in TCRdb, only in-frame clones are kept and a portion is missing. Here the sample spans over 250,000 clones, around nine tenths being singletons. The sequenced sample consisted of peripheral blood. These receptors originate from a woman between 65 and 79 years old with COVID-19, enrolled during active disease.

The chain couples TRBV28 to TRBJ2-7; no reliable D call. The CDR3 loop spans 15 amino acids. Germline values: CDR1 MDHEN, CDR2 SYDVKM. Trimming shortened V by 3 bases and J by 4 bases, and 16 bases separated the two germline ends. The CDR3 nucleotides read TGTGCCAGCAGTTTGGCGCGGAATACTAAATACGAGCAGTACTTC. It translates to CASSLARNTKYEQYF.

This clone appeared once. The genes are TRBV12-5 and TRBJ1-1; no firm D call. V gave up 5 bases and J gave up 1 base, with 8 bases separating them. This CDR3 comprises 13 residues. In germline, CDR1 is LGHNT, CDR2 FRNRAP. As DNA, the CDR3 is TGTGCTAGTGGTGCCCCAGGGAACACTGAAGCTTTCTTT. It translates to CASGAPGNTEAFF.

The chain recombines TRBV6-5 with TRBJ2-2, with TRBD1 matching 7 bases. CDR1 MNHEY and CDR2 SVGAGI come from the germline V gene. CDR3 length equals 15 residues. Trimming took 4 bases from V and 1 from J; bases not matched to a gene: 3. The CDR3 reads CASSSGTENTGELFF. CDR3 DNA sequence: TGTGCCAGCAGTTCCGGGACAGAGAACACCGGGGAGCTGTTTTTT.

The chain employs TRBV19 and TRBJ1-5, with a possible D match to TRBD1 (6 bases). V lost 4 bases, J lost 3 bases, and 19 bases lay in between. This CDR3 comprises 17 residues. Germline V lookup: CDR1 LNHDA, CDR2 SQIVND (reference sequence). The CDR3 sequence is CASSRSPGHGVNQPQHF. The CDR3, as DNA: TGTGCCAGTAGTAGAAGCCCGGGACATGGAGTCAATCAGCCCCAGCATTTT.

The V gene is TRBV18, the J gene TRBJ1-4; 8 bases are a match to TRBD1. The CDR3 length is 13 residues. Trimming cost V 5 bases and J 12 bases; bases outside gene matches: 8. Germline values: CDR1 KGHSH, CDR2 LQKENI. CDR3 amino acids: CASSEGTGRQLFF. Here the CDR3 DNA reads TGTGCCAGCTCAGAAGGGACAGGTCGGCAACTGTTTTTT. Using reference TRBV18 and TRBJ1-4 for the parts outside the CDR3, the full variable domain is NAGVMQNPRHLVRRRGQEARLRCSPMKGHSHVYWYRQLPEEGLKFMVYLQKENIIDESGMPKERFSAEFPKEGPSILRIQQVVRGDSAAYFCASSEGTGRQLFFGSGTQLSVL.

In this sample, this clone turned up a few times. The chain has TRBV5-1 and TRBJ2-7; D perhaps matches TRBD2 (6 bases). This CDR3 comprises 13 residues. Between the trimmed V and J ends, which lost 4 bases and 5 bases, there was a span of 13 bases. Germline CDR1 reads SGHRS; CDR2 reads YFSETQ. This CDR3 is CASSPGGSDEQYF. The DNA of the CDR3 is TGCGCCAGCAGCCCCGGGGGAAGCGACGAGCAGTACTTC.

This chain links TRBV5-5 with TRBJ2-5, with 8 nucleotides matching TRBD1. V was clipped by 2 bases and J by 5 bases; unmatched bases: 8. This CDR3 has 15 residues. CDR1 and CDR2 from the germline V gene are SGHKS and YYEKEE (reference sequence). Here the CDR3 reads CASSFDRGPWETQYF. The CDR3 DNA sequence: TGTGCCAGCAGCTTCGACAGGGGTCCCTGGGAGACCCAGTACTTC.

This rearrangement joins TRBV9 to TRBJ2-5, with TRBD1 matching over 7 bases. Germline trimming cut 2 bases from V and 1 base from J; bases unmatched to any gene: 2. The length of the CDR3 is 14 residues. Germline values: CDR1 SGDLS, CDR2 YYNGEE. The CDR3 region has the DNA TGTGCCAGCAGCGTGGGGACAGTCCAAGAGACCCAGTACTTC. It encodes CASSVGTVQETQYF.

The J gene is TRBJ1-1, the V gene TRBV28, with 9 bases matching TRBD1. The J segment lost 1 base and the V segment lost 3 bases, leaving 9 bases of the junction unmatched. From germline, CDR1 is MDHEN and CDR2 SYDVKM. This CDR3 is 17 amino acids long. The CDR3 is CASSFPRTGAGNTEAFF. The CDR3 DNA sequence: TGTGCCAGCAGTTTCCCGAGGACAGGGGCAGGGAACACTGAAGCTTTCTTT.

The CDR3 protein is CASSEGTSGHSYEQYF. In nucleotides, the CDR3 is TGCGCCAGCAGCGAAGGGACTAGCGGGCACTCCTACGAGCAGTACTTC. The chain combines TRBV5-1 with TRBJ2-7; 12 nucleotides match TRBD2. The germline V gene encodes CDR1 SGHRS and CDR2 YFSETQ. This CDR3 region has 16 residues. Trimming cost V 4 bases and J 0 bases; bases outside gene matches: 5.

The table lists this clone with a count of one. The V call is TRBV7-9, the J call TRBJ2-5; TRBD2 matches 8 bases. The CDR3 extends over 17 amino acids. Germline loops: CDR1 SEHNR, CDR2 FQNEAQ (reference sequence). The V segment lost 4 bases and the J segment 5 bases; nucleotides outside the gene matches: 15. The CDR3 nucleotides are TGTGCCAGCAGCTCCCCTCTGGACAGCGGGAGTTTGGAGACCCAGTACTTC. This codes for CASSSPLDSGSLETQYF.

The gene calls are TRBV6-5 and TRBJ1-2, with no clear D. The length of the CDR3 is 13 residues. Germline V gene sequence: CDR1 MNHEY, CDR2 SVGAGI. V lost 6 bases and J 7 bases, leaving 15 bases between the germline ends. CDR3 DNA sequence: TGTGCCAGCAGGAGAGGAGGAGTGGGTGGCTACACCTTC. As protein: CASRRGGVGGYTF.

J is TRBJ2-1 and V is TRBV9; tentative D call: TRBD2 (5 bases). The CDR3 spans 12 residues. The V gene lost 4 bases and the J gene lost 15 bases, with 17 bases spanning the gap. The germline V gene encodes CDR1 SGDLS and CDR2 YYNGEE. Here the CDR3 reads CASSSRSGILFF. The CDR3 coding sequence is TGTGCCAGCAGCTCTCGGTCGGGGATACTGTTCTTC.

This clone occurred a few times. The chain employs TRBV7-2 and TRBJ1-2; TRBD1 agrees at 7 bases. Per the germline V gene, CDR1 is SGHTA and CDR2 is FQGNSA. Losses at the gene ends were 5 bases for V and 2 bases for J; bases not matched to a gene: 11. The length of the CDR3 is 16 residues. In DNA form, the CDR3 reads TGTGCCAGCAGCAGCCTAGCGGGCAGGGGGAACTATGGCTACACCTTC. Translating it yields CASSSLAGRGNYGYTF.

V usage is TRBV3-1 (or the pseudogene TRBV3-2) and J usage is TRBJ1-2, with D uncertain. This CDR3 is built from 15 residues. The V gene's germline CDR1 is LGHDT and CDR2 YNNKEL (reference sequence). The V end was cut by 1 base, the J end by 4 bases, with 13 bases between. DNA for the CDR3: TGTGCCAGCAGCCAAGGCACGGTTATATCCTATGGCTACACCTTC. This translates into CASSQGTVISYGYTF.

The CDR3 region is CASSFGQGAGGYTF. CDR3 DNA: TGTGCCAGCAGTTTCGGACAGGGGGCAGGAGGCTACACCTTC. The genes are TRBV27 and TRBJ1-2; 11 bases agree with TRBD1. The V gene end was trimmed by 3 bases and the J gene end by 8 bases; junction bases not matched to a gene: 5. Germline V gene sequence: CDR1 MNHEY, CDR2 SMNVEV (reference sequence). The CDR3 loop spans 14 amino acids.

The rearrangement uses TRBV5-1 and TRBJ2-7, with 12 positions matching TRBD1. The CDR3 is 15 residues long. Germline V gene sequence: CDR1 SGHRS, CDR2 YFSETQ. V lost 4 bases to trimming and J lost 3 bases; unmatched junction nucleotides: 5. The chain's CDR3 is CASSPGTGGNYEQYF. CDR3 nucleotides: TGCGCCAGCAGCCCCGGGACAGGGGGCAACTACGAGCAGTACTTC.

This clone has only a few counts. The chain is built from TRBV18 and TRBJ1-2; 8 nucleotides agree with TRBD1. Trimming at V came to 6 bases and at J to 10 bases, leaving 4 bases not matched to a gene. Germline V gene data show CDR1 as KGHSH and CDR2 as LQKENI. CDR3 length: 11 amino acids. The DNA of the CDR3 is TGTGCCAGCTCGGGACAGGCCTCCTACACCTTC. This encodes CASSGQASYTF.

This rearrangement joins TRBV4-2 to TRBJ2-1; 11 nucleotides line up with TRBD2. The V gene end was trimmed by 5 bases and the J gene end by 10 bases; junction bases not matched to a gene: 13. The CDR3 consists of 16 residues. The germline V gene encodes CDR1 LGHNA and CDR2 YNFKEQ. The CDR3 protein is CASSTLLAGASEEQFF. The CDR3 coding sequence is TGTGCCAGCAGCACCCTACTAGCGGGAGCTTCTGAAGAGCAGTTCTTC.

V gene TRBV9 combines with J gene TRBJ1-1; D uncertain. The CDR3 runs to 14 residues. CDR1 is SGDLS, CDR2 YYNGEE, per germline. V lost 3 bases to trimming and J lost 0 bases, with 9 bases between them. CDR3 in amino acids: CASSAGILNTEAFF. The CDR3 DNA is TGTGCCAGCAGCGCCGGGATCTTGAACACTGAAGCTTTCTTT. The variable domain in full, completed from reference TRBV9 and TRBJ1-1, reads DSGVTQTPKHLITATGQRVTLRCSPRSGDLSVYWYQQSLDQGLQFLIQYYNGEERAKGNILERFSAQQFPDLHSELNLSSLELGDSALYFCASSAGILNTEAFFGQGTRLTVV.

The V call is TRBV5-6, the J call TRBJ2-5; 8 nucleotides agree with TRBD2. V dropped 2 bases and J dropped 4; count of bases not matched to a gene: 4. CDR1 SGHDT and CDR2 YYEEEE come from the germline V gene. This CDR3 has 14 residues. CDR3 amino acids: CASSFGLAGETQYF. The CDR3 nucleotides are TGTGCCAGCAGCTTCGGACTAGCAGGAGAGACCCAGTACTTC.

The V call is TRBV6-5, the J call TRBJ1-2, with TRBD1 identical over 7 bases. Unmatched junction bases numbered 6, after V lost 9 bases and J lost 8 bases. The CDR3 has 11 amino acids. Germline CDR1 MNHEY, CDR2 SVGAGI. The CDR3 here is CARRQGDGYTF. In DNA form, the CDR3 reads TGTGCCAGAAGACAGGGTGACGGCTACACCTTC.

The genes are TRBV4-1 and TRBJ2-1, with 9 positions matching TRBD2. The CDR3 consists of 17 residues. The V segment lost 4 bases and the J segment 9 bases; nucleotides outside the gene matches: 16. Germline CDR1 MGHRA, CDR2 YSYEKL. The DNA for the CDR3 is TGCGCCAGCAGCCGTGGATCCCCTAGCGGGATCGAGTTTGAGCAGTTCTTC. Protein product: CASSRGSPSGIEFEQFF.

The chain uses TRBV27 and TRBJ2-2; the D gene is possibly TRBD2 (6 bases). Germline V gene lookup returns CDR1 MNHEY and CDR2 SMNVEV (reference sequence). V gave up 3 bases and J gave up 6 bases, with 14 bases separating them. This CDR3 region has 15 residues. For the CDR3, the DNA is TGTGCCAGCAGTTTTAGACGGGGGTATGCCGGGGAGCTGTTTTTT. Encoded protein: CASSFRRGYAGELFF.

This chain uses TRBV27 with TRBJ2-7; TRBD1 is a possible D gene (6 bases). The V end lost 3 bases, the J end lost 0 bases, and 9 bases lay between the germline ends. The CDR3 runs to 14 residues. Germline V CDR1 and CDR2: MNHEY, SMNVEV (reference sequence). The CDR3 DNA reads TGTGCCAGCAGTTTGATAGGGGGCTCCTACGAGCAGTACTTC. The encoded protein is CASSLIGGSYEQYF.

This chain links TRBV28 with TRBJ1-4; no clear D. The CDR3 has 14 residues. V was shortened by 6 bases and J by 5 bases, with 13 bases between the two germline ends. The V gene's germline CDR1 is MDHEN and CDR2 SYDVKM. The CDR3 loop is CASSERSPNEKLFF. The CDR3 DNA sequence: TGTGCCAGCAGCGAGAGATCCCCGAATGAAAAACTGTTTTTT.

V and J are TRBV30 and TRBJ2-7, with 8 bases fitting TRBD2. CDR3 length equals 15 residues. From germline, CDR1 is GTSNPN and CDR2 SVGIG (reference sequence). V lost 3 bases and J lost 2; bases outside the gene matches: 9. The CDR3 nucleotides are TGTGCCTGGAGGACCTCGGGAGGGTTTCCCTACGAGCAGTACTTC. Residues: CAWRTSGGFPYEQYF. The whole variable domain, remainder taken from reference TRBV30 and TRBJ2-7, is SQTIHQWPATLVQPVGSPLSLECTVEGTSNPNLYWYRQAAGRGLQLLFYSVGIGQISSEVPQNLSASRPQDRQFILSSKKLLLSDSGFYLCAWRTSGGFPYEQYFGPGTRLTVT.